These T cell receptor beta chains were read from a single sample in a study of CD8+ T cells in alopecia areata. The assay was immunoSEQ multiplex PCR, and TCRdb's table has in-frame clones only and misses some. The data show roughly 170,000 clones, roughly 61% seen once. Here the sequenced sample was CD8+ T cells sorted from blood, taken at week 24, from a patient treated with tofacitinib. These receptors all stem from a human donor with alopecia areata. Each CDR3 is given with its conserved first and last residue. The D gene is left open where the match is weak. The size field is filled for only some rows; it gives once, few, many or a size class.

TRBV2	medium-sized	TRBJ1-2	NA	CASSDSTYGYTF	TGTGCCAGCAGTGACAGCACGTATGGCTACACCTTC
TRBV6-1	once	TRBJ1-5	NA	CASSEGTGVPNQPQHF	TGTGCCAGCAGTGAAGGAACCGGGGTCCCCAATCAGCCCCAGCATTTT
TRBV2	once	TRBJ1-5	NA	CASSRYSNQPQHF	TGTGCCAGCAGCCGGTACAGCAATCAGCCCCAGCATTTT
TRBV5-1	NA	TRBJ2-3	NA	CASSNLDTQYF	TGCGCCAGCAGCAACCTTGATACGCAGTATTTT
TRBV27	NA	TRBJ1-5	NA	CASSFLDSSWPQHF	TGTGCCAGCAGTTTCTTAGATTCCTCGTGGCCCCAGCATTTT
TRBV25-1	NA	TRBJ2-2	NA	CASSQGFDTGELFF	TGTGCCAGCAGTCAGGGGTTCGACACCGGGGAGCTGTTTTTT
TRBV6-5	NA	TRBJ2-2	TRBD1	CASSYPGQVGELFF	TGTGCCAGCAGTTACCCGGGACAGGTCGGGGAGCTGTTTTTT
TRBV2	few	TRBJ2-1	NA	CASKGSYNEQFF	TGTGCCAGCAAAGGGTCCTACAATGAGCAGTTCTTC
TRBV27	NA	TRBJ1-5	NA	CASSLGRRDQPQHF	TGTGCCAGCAGTTTGGGCAGAAGAGATCAGCCCCAGCATTTT
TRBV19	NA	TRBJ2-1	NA	CASRDSYKQFF	TGTGCCAGCAGGGACTCCTATAAGCAGTTCTTC
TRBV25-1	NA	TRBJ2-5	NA	CASSEFGREVTQYF	TGTGCCAGCAGTGAATTTGGACGGGAAGTGACCCAGTACTTC
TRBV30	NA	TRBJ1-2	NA	CAWTTDSYGYTF	TGTGCCTGGACTACCGACAGCTATGGCTACACCTTC
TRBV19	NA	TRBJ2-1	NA	CASNTGNNEQFF	TGTGCCAGTAATACAGGGAACAATGAGCAGTTCTTC
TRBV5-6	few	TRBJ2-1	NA	CASSLGPTPSAPHNEQFF	TGTGCCAGCAGTTTGGGCCCGACTCCCTCCGCCCCTCACAATGAGCAGTTCTTC
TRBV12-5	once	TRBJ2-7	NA	CASGTGPESEQYF	TGTGCTAGTGGAACGGGCCCCGAAAGCGAGCAGTACTTC
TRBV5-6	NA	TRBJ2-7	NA	CASSGDRGGYEQYF	TGTGCCAGCAGCGGTGACCGTGGCGGCTACGAGCAGTACTTC
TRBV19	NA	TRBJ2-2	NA	CASSPNTGELFF	TGTGCCAGTAGTCCAAACACCGGGGAGCTGTTTTTT
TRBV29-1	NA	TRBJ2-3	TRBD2	CSAPWLAGGQKDTQYF	TGCAGCGCCCCATGGTTAGCGGGGGGGCAAAAGGATACGCAGTATTTT
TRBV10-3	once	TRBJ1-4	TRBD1	CAIGRDRDEKLFF	TGTGCCATCGGTCGGGACAGGGATGAAAAACTGTTTTTT
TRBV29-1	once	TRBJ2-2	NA	CSVERQSPGELFF	TGCAGCGTTGAACGTCAGAGTCCCGGGGAGCTGTTTTTT
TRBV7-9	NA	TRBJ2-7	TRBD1	CASSLAGTGYEQYF	TGTGCCAGCAGCTTAGCCGGGACAGGCTACGAGCAGTACTTC
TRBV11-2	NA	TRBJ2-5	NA	CASSLAGSGETQYF	TGTGCCAGCAGCTTAGCGGGTAGCGGAGAGACCCAGTACTTC
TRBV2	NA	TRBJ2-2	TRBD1	CARGTESNTGELFF	TGTGCCAGGGGGACAGAATCGAACACCGGGGAGCTGTTTTTT
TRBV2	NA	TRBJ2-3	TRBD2	CASSASGVLTDTQYF	TGTGCCAGCAGTGCAAGCGGGGTACTCACAGATACGCAGTATTTT
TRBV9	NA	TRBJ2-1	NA	CASTTERGEQFF	TGTGCCAGCACCACGGAACGGGGTGAGCAGTTCTTC
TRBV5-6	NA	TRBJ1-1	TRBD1	CASSGDDRGTEAFF	TGTGCCAGCAGCGGGGACGACAGGGGCACTGAAGCTTTCTTT
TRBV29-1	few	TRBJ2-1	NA	CSVERAYNEQFF	TGCAGCGTTGAGCGGGCTTACAATGAGCAGTTCTTC
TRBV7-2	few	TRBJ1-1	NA	CASSLAGIREAFF	TGTGCCAGCAGCTTAGCGGGGATCCGGGAGGCTTTCTTT
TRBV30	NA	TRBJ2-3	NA	CAWSAPLVGRKEHTQYF	TGTGCCTGGAGTGCCCCGCTTGTGGGGAGGAAGGAACATACGCAGTATTTT
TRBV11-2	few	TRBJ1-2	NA	CASSPSQDLGNYGYTF	TGTGCCAGCAGCCCCTCACAGGACTTAGGGAACTATGGCTACACCTTC
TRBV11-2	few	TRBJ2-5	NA	CASSFQETQYF	TGTGCCAGCAGCTTCCAAGAGACCCAGTACTTC
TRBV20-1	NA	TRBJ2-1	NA	CSAGPYNEQFF	TGCAGTGCAGGGCCCTACAATGAGCAGTTCTTC
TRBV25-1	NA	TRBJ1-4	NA	CASSESAGRGEKLFF	TGTGCCAGCAGTGAATCGGCAGGGAGGGGCGAAAAACTGTTTTTT
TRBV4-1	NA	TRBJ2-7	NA	CASSQEEGGLIPYEQYF	TGCGCCAGCAGCCAAGAAGAAGGGGGACTCATCCCTTACGAGCAGTACTTC
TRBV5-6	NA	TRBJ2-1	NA	CASSLMNNEQFF	TGTGCCAGCAGCCTCATGAACAATGAGCAGTTCTTC
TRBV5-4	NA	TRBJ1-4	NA	CASSQPTGGEKLFF	TGTGCCAGCAGCCAACCAACAGGAGGTGAAAAACTGTTTTTT
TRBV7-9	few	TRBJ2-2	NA	CASSLATGELFF	TGTGCCAGCAGCTTGGCCACCGGGGAGCTGTTTTTT
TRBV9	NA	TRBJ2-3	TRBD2	CASSDGGTITDTQYF	TGTGCCAGCAGCGATGGGGGGACTATCACAGATACGCAGTATTTT
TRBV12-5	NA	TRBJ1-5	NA	CASGFSILEPQHF	TGTGCTAGTGGTTTTTCGATTTTGGAACCCCAGCATTTT
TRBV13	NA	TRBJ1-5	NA	CASSLGRQPQHF	TGTGCCAGCAGCTTAGGACGGCAGCCCCAGCATTTT
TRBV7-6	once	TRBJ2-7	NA	CASSLEDSYEQYF	TGTGCCAGCAGCTTAGAGGACAGCTACGAGCAGTACTTC
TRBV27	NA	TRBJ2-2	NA	CASRRTTNTGELFF	TGTGCCAGCAGAAGGACGACAAACACCGGGGAGCTGTTTTTT
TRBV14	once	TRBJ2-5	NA	CASSLIWREETQYF	TGTGCCAGCAGCCTTATCTGGAGGGAGGAGACCCAGTACTTC
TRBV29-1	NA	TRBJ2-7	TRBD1	CSVLDRVSYEQYF	TGCAGCGTCCTGGACAGGGTTTCCTACGAGCAGTACTTC